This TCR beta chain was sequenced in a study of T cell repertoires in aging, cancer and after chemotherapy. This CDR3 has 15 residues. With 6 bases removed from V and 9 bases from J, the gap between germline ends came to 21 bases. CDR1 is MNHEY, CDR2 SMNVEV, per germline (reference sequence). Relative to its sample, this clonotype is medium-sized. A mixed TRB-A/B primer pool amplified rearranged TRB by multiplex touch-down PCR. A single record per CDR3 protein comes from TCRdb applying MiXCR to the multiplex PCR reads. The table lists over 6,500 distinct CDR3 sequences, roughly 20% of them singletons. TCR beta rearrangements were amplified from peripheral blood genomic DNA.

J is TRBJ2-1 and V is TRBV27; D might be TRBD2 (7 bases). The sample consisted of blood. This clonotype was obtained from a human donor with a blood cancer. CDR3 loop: CASSPRGGVGSEQFF. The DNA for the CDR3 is TGTGCCAGCAGCCCCCGAGGGGGGGTGGGCAGTGAGCAGTTCTTC.